This entry lists 20 T cell receptor beta chains sequenced from one sample in a study of identical twins. TCRdb recomputed calls from the 5' RACE reads with MiXCR, one row per CDR3 protein. The sample yields roughly 250,000 distinct CDR3 sequences, 5.5% to 7% seen once. Another study also made use of these data, one on yellow fever vaccine responses in identical twins.

Sequenced sample: memory (CD45RO+) T cells sorted from blood. These receptors were taken from a woman between 18 and 30 years old in good health.

The chain couples TRBV20-1 to TRBJ1-4; D gene ambiguous. Trimming took off 3 bases at V and 7 bases at J, with 18 bases between the two ends. Germline lookup yields CDR1 DFQATT and CDR2 SNEGSKA (reference sequence). CDR3 length: 15 amino acids. In nucleotides, the CDR3 is TGCAGTGCTAGGAAGACTGAGGGTTTGGGTGAAAAACTGTTTTTT. It encodes CSARKTEGLGEKLFF.

This clonotype turned up a few times. The V and J genes are TRBV28 and TRBJ2-3; no definite D call. Germline V gives CDR1 MDHEN, CDR2 SYDVKM. This CDR3 spans 15 amino acids. V lost 3 bases and J 3 bases, leaving 13 bases between the germline ends. The CDR3 DNA is TGTGCCAGCAGTTTCCAAGAGAGTGATACAGATACGCAGTATTTT. Translation gives CASSFQESDTDTQYF.

J is TRBJ1-2 and V is TRBV10-3; TRBD1 is a possible D gene (6 bases). This CDR3 contains 14 residues. Trimming left V 6 bases short and J 2 bases short, with 13 bases between. Germline values: CDR1 ENHRY, CDR2 SYGVKD. The CDR3 loop reads CAISGGQLNYGYTF. The CDR3 DNA reads as TGTGCCATCAGCGGAGGACAGCTCAACTATGGCTACACCTTC.

The chain links TRBV5-5 to TRBJ2-7, with D possibly matching TRBD1 (6 bases). Trimming left V 0 bases short and J 3 bases short, with 31 bases between. Looked up from germline, CDR1 is SGHKS and CDR2 is YYEKEE (reference sequence). The CDR3 loop spans 21 amino acids. The CDR3 DNA reads TGTGCCAGCAGCTTGGTGGAAATCTTATCGCCGGCCGGACAGTTCTGCTACGAGCAGTACTTC. It codes for CASSLVEILSPAGQFCYEQYF. The full variable domain, rest sourced from reference TRBV5-5 and TRBJ2-7, is DAGVTQSPTHLIKTRGQQVTLRCSPISGHKSVSWYQQVLGQGPQFIFQYYEKEERGRGNFPDRFSARQFPNYSSELNVNALLLGDSALYLCASSLVEILSPAGQFCYEQYFGPGTRLTVT.

This clonotype was detected only a few times. V gene TRBV10-2 combines with J gene TRBJ2-2; 10 positions agree with TRBD1. V was clipped by 6 bases and J by 5 bases; unmatched bases: 9. The CDR3 contains 16 residues. Germline-derived CDR1 and CDR2 are WSHSY and SAAADI. The CDR3 DNA is TGCGCCAGCAGCTCAGCACCGGGACAGGGGACCGGGGAGCTGTTTTTT. Amino acids: CASSSAPGQGTGELFF.

This clonotype was recorded a few times. The chain carries TRBV19 and TRBJ2-7; D possibly uses TRBD1 or TRBD2 (5 bases each). Trimming took 0 bases from V and 6 from J, leaving 12 bases between them. This CDR3 is built from 14 residues. The V gene's germline CDR1 is LNHDA and CDR2 SQIVND (reference sequence). The CDR3 spells CASSIDPGASEQYF. The CDR3 DNA sequence: TGTGCCAGTAGTATAGATCCCGGGGCTTCCGAGCAGTACTTC. Variable domain in full (rest from reference TRBV19 and TRBJ2-7): DGGITQSPKYLFRKEGQNVTLSCEQNLNHDAMYWYRQDPGQGLRLIYYSQIVNDFQKGDIAEGYSVSREKKESFPLTVTSAQKNPTAFYLCASSIDPGASEQYFGPGTRLTVT.

J is TRBJ2-7 and V is TRBV20-1; 14 nucleotides agree with TRBD2. J lost 7 bases, V lost 5 bases, and 10 bases had no gene match. Looked up from germline, CDR1 is DFQATT and CDR2 is SNEGSKA (reference sequence). The CDR3 spans 15 residues. CDR3 sequence (DNA): TGCAGTGCTGGACTAGCGGGAGGCGGCTTTGGGGAGCAGTACTTC. Residues: CSAGLAGGGFGEQYF.

The chain combines TRBV20-1 with TRBJ2-1, with 12 bases identical to TRBD2. The CDR3 totals 18 residues. J lost 0 bases, V lost 0 bases, and 6 bases had no gene match. Germline V gene data show CDR1 as DFQATT and CDR2 as SNEGSKA (reference sequence). In DNA, the CDR3 is TGCAGTGCTAGAGACCGGACTAGCGGGGTGCCCTCCTACAATGAGCAGTTCTTC. This encodes CSARDRTSGVPSYNEQFF.

The rearrangement joins TRBV12-3 or TRBV12-4 to TRBJ2-1, with 10 bases fitting TRBD2. The V and J ends lost 4 bases and 5 bases, in that order; junction bases with no gene match: 5. The CDR3 is made up of 15 amino acids. The CDR3 DNA reads as TGTGCCAGCAGTTCTAGCGGGGGAATCAACAATGAGCAGTTCTTC. This codes for CASSSSGGINNEQFF.

This chain joins TRBV5-1 and TRBJ2-4; 12 nucleotides align to TRBD2. V lost 4 bases and J lost 0; bases outside the gene matches: 5. The CDR3 has 17 amino acids. CDR1 and CDR2 from the germline V gene are SGHRS and YFSETQ. CDR3 sequence reads: CASSPGLAGLAKNIQYF. CDR3 nucleotides: TGCGCCAGCAGCCCAGGACTAGCGGGGCTAGCCAAAAACATTCAGTACTTC. The whole variable domain, remainder taken from reference TRBV5-1 and TRBJ2-4, is KAGVTQTPRYLIKTRGQQVTLSCSPISGHRSVSWYQQTPGQGLQFLFEYFSETQRNKGNFPGRFSGRQFSNSRSEMNVSTLELGDSALYLCASSPGLAGLAKNIQYFGAGTRLSVL.

J is TRBJ1-5 and V is TRBV5-5; D not certain. Germline V gene sequence: CDR1 SGHKS, CDR2 YYEKEE (reference sequence). The CDR3 is made up of 14 amino acids. Deletions cut 0 bases from V and 1 base from J, with 5 bases between. The CDR3: CASSLVSSNQPQHF. The DNA of the CDR3 is TGTGCCAGCAGCTTGGTCTCCAGCAATCAGCCCCAGCATTTT.

This clonotype was counted at least ten times. The V call is TRBV12-3 or TRBV12-4, the J call TRBJ2-5; no firm D call. The CDR3 spans 14 residues. The germline V and J ends were trimmed by 3 bases and 4 bases, with 12 bases remaining between them. This chain's CDR3 is CASSLDQAGETQYF. The CDR3 bases are TGTGCCAGCAGTTTGGACCAGGCAGGAGAGACCCAGTACTTC.

This clonotype was recorded a few times. This chain uses TRBV6-1 with TRBJ1-1; 7 positions match TRBD1. The ends lost 8 bases at V and 8 bases at J; junction bases unmatched: 5. The CDR3 is 11 amino acids. In germline, CDR1 is MNHNS, CDR2 SASEGT. CDR3 bases: TGTGCCAGCCTAAGGACAGGAGAAGCTTTCTTT. This gives the protein CASLRTGEAFF.

This clonotype appeared many times. The CDR3 loop reads CASSFISGLAGGDTQYF. The CDR3, as DNA: TGTGCCAGCAGCTTTATTTCTGGACTAGCGGGAGGCGATACGCAGTATTTT. The V and J genes are TRBV5-6 and TRBJ2-3; 14 bases align to TRBD2. V lost 2 bases, J lost 6 bases, and 8 bases stayed unmatched. Germline CDR1 SGHDT, CDR2 YYEEEE. The CDR3 has 17 amino acids.

This clonotype was recorded at least ten times. The chain recombines TRBV20-1 with TRBJ1-4, with 10 positions matching TRBD1. Germline CDR1 is DFQATT and CDR2 is SNEGSKA (reference sequence). The V and J ends lost 4 bases and 3 bases, in that order; junction bases with no gene match: 2. CDR3 length: 14 residues. The CDR3 DNA follows: TGCAGTGCTACAGGACAGGGGGCTAATGAAAAACTGTTTTTT. This sequence encodes CSATGQGANEKLFF.

J is TRBJ1-1 and V is TRBV20-1; D not certain. Germline lookup yields CDR1 DFQATT and CDR2 SNEGSKA (reference sequence). V was trimmed by 3 bases and J by 3 bases, leaving 5 bases between them. This CDR3 has 11 residues. The CDR3 region is CSASLYTEAFF. CDR3 nucleotide sequence: TGCAGTGCTAGTTTGTACACTGAAGCTTTCTTT.

The chain uses TRBV7-2 and TRBJ1-2, with 7 nucleotides matching TRBD1. Per the germline V gene, CDR1 is SGHTA and CDR2 is FQGNSA. The CDR3 spans 15 residues. The V gene end was trimmed by 4 bases and the J gene end by 1 base; junction bases not matched to a gene: 6. CDR3 loop: CASSSSGGLNYGYTF. The CDR3 DNA is TGTGCCAGCAGCTCCTCAGGGGGACTTAACTATGGCTACACCTTC. Using reference TRBV7-2 and TRBJ1-2 for the parts outside the CDR3, the full variable domain is GAGVSQSPSNKVTEKGKDVELRCDPISGHTALYWYRQSLGQGLEFLIYFQGNSAPDKSGLPSDRFSAERTGGSVSTLTIQRTQQEDSAVYLCASSSSGGLNYGYTFGSGTRLTVV.

The gene calls are TRBV20-1 and TRBJ2-3; D ambiguous. Germline CDR1 reads DFQATT; CDR2 reads SNEGSKA (reference sequence). The CDR3 consists of 14 residues. V was cut by 2 bases and J by 2 bases, with 11 bases left in between. The CDR3 region is CSARPPFTTDTQYF. The CDR3, as DNA: TGCAGTGCTAGACCCCCCTTTACCACAGATACGCAGTATTTT.

The rearrangement joins TRBV6-1 to TRBJ1-6; D is perhaps TRBD1 (5 bases). This CDR3 is 14 amino acids long. Trimming stripped 6 bases from V and 8 bases from J, with 14 bases between. The germline CDR1 and CDR2 sequences are MNHNS and SASEGT. The CDR3 sequence is CASSQGRGYSPLHF. The CDR3 DNA follows: TGTGCCAGCAGCCAGGGTAGGGGATATTCACCCCTCCACTTT.

The chain employs TRBV6-1 and TRBJ1-3, with D perhaps TRBD1 (5 bases). Trimming removed 6 bases at V and 0 bases at J, with 12 bases between. CDR1 is MNHNS, CDR2 SASEGT, per germline. CDR3 size: 15 residues. CDR3 loop: CASRAGYGSGNTIYF. CDR3 in DNA: TGTGCCAGCAGGGCAGGGTATGGCTCTGGAAACACCATATATTTT.